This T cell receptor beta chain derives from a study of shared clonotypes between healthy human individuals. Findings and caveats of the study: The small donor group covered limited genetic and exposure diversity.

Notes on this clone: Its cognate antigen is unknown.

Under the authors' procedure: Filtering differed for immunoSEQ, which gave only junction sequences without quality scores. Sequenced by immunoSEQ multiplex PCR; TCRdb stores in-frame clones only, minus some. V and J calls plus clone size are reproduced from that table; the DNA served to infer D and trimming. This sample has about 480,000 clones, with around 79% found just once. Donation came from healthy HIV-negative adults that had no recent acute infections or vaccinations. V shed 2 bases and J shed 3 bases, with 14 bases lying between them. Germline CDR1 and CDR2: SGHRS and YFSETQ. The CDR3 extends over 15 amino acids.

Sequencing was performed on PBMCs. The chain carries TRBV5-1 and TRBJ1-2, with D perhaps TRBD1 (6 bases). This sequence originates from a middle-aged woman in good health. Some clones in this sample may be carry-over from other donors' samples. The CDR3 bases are TGCGCCAGCAGCTTAGGGACACGTACCGACTATGGCTACACCTTC. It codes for CASSLGTRTDYGYTF. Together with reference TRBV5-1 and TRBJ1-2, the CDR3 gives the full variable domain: KAGVTQTPRYLIKTRGQQVTLSCSPISGHRSVSWYQQTPGQGLQFLFEYFSETQRNKGNFPGRFSGRQFSNSRSEMNVSTLELGDSALYLCASSLGTRTDYGYTFGSGTRLTVV.